Following are 14 T cell receptor beta chains from one sample sequenced in a study of OX40 agonist ivuxolimab in advanced cancers. The data were produced by immunoSEQ multiplex PCR, yet TCRdb's version contains in-frame clones alone and is incomplete. Of some 55,000 clones detected, more than 75% appear once; the ten largest clones hold roughly 4.5%. The input for sequencing was CD4+ or CD8+ T cells sorted from blood, taken in a trial of the OX40 agonist ivuxolimab. The receptor source for this set is an adult with an advanced solid tumor such as melanoma, head and neck, liver or kidney cancer.

The gene calls are TRBV6-5 and TRBJ1-6; D unresolved. The ends were cut back, 7 bases at V and 4 bases at J, with 14 bases in the middle. This CDR3 is built from 15 residues. Germline CDR1 reads MNHEY; CDR2 reads SVGAGI. CDR3 bases: TGTGCCAGCACAATCGCGGTCCCTTATAATTCACCCCTCCACTTT. This encodes CASTIAVPYNSPLHF.

V and J are TRBV18 and TRBJ2-1; no clear D gene. This CDR3 region has 13 residues. CDR1 KGHSH and CDR2 LQKENI come from the germline V gene. The ends were cut back, 2 bases at V and 12 bases at J, with 14 bases in the middle. CDR3 in amino acids: CASSPIGELRQFF. CDR3 DNA: TGTGCCAGCTCACCAATCGGAGAATTGAGGCAGTTCTTC.

The chain carries TRBV5-1 and TRBJ1-4; a weak D match, TRBD1 (5 bases). This CDR3 has 16 amino acids. V was pared by 6 bases and J by 0 bases, with 15 bases between. Per germline, CDR1 SGHRS and CDR2 YFSETQ. DNA for the CDR3: TGCGCCAGCACTCTCGGTCAGGGCCCAACTAATGAAAAACTGTTTTTT. Amino acid sequence: CASTLGQGPTNEKLFF.

The rearrangement links TRBV7-2 to TRBJ1-1; 8 bases are shared with TRBD1. The CDR3 is made up of 13 amino acids. Germline lookup yields CDR1 SGHTA and CDR2 FQGNSA. V was pared by 3 bases and J by 5 bases, with 2 bases of the junction left unmatched. In nucleotides, the CDR3 is TGTGCCAGCAGCTTGGACAGGGCAACTGAAGCTTTCTTT. It is translated as CASSLDRATEAFF.

The V gene is TRBV5-4, the J gene TRBJ1-1; D may be TRBD1 (6 bases). Germline V CDR1 and CDR2: SGHNT, YYREEE (reference sequence). The CDR3 covers 14 residues. V dropped 4 bases and J dropped 5 bases, with 15 bases sitting between them. Here the CDR3 DNA reads TGTGCCAGCAGCAGGAGGGGGTTTGAGACTGAAGCTTTCTTT. It specifies CASSRRGFETEAFF.

At least ten counts were recorded for this clone. CDR3 region: CASSLQGWRDEQYF. DNA for the CDR3: TGCGCCAGCAGCTTACAGGGTTGGAGAGACGAGCAGTACTTC. The chain uses TRBV5-1 and TRBJ2-7, with D perhaps matching TRBD1 (6 bases). The V gene's germline CDR1 is SGHRS and CDR2 YFSETQ. CDR3 length equals 14 residues. V lost 2 bases, J lost 5 bases, and 14 bases lay in between.

The chain carries TRBV4-3 and TRBJ2-3; no reliable D call. The V end was cut by 0 bases, the J end by 4 bases, with 11 bases between. In germline, CDR1 is LGHNA, CDR2 YSLEER. The length of the CDR3 is 15 residues. CDR3 nucleotide sequence: TGCGCCAGCAGCCAAGATCATGGATCCCCAGATACGCAGTATTTT. This gives the protein CASSQDHGSPDTQYF.

This chain links TRBV19 with TRBJ1-3; 8 bases fit TRBD1. The CDR3 consists of 20 residues. V lost 3 bases, J lost 0 bases, and 16 bases stayed unmatched. Germline values: CDR1 LNHDA, CDR2 SQIVND (reference sequence). The CDR3 nucleotides are TGTGCCAGTAGTATGGGGGACAGGCCGAGTTACCCCGACTCTGGAAACACCATATATTTT. Translation gives CASSMGDRPSYPDSGNTIYF. The full variable domain, in which reference TRBV19 and TRBJ1-3 provide the parts outside the CDR3, is DGGITQSPKYLFRKEGQNVTLSCEQNLNHDAMYWYRQDPGQGLRLIYYSQIVNDFQKGDIAEGYSVSREKKESFPLTVTSAQKNPTAFYLCASSMGDRPSYPDSGNTIYFGEGSWLTVV.

This clone was seen just once. V gene TRBV7-9 combines with J gene TRBJ1-1; D is perhaps TRBD1 (6 bases). CDR3 length equals 15 residues. CDR1 SEHNR and CDR2 FQNEAQ come from the germline V gene (reference sequence). V gave up 4 bases and J gave up 8 bases, with 20 bases separating them. The CDR3 protein is CASSSTAIRTAEAFF. As DNA, the CDR3 is TGTGCCAGCAGCTCAACCGCCATTCGGACAGCCGAAGCTTTCTTT.

The chain has TRBV18 and TRBJ1-6; D is ambiguous. The CDR3 is 20 amino acids. Trimming took off 4 bases at V and 0 bases at J, with 22 bases between the two ends. The germline gives CDR1 KGHSH, CDR2 LQKENI. CDR3 amino acids: CASSRHLQPGPSSYNSPLHF. CDR3 DNA sequence: TGTGCCAGCTCACGACACCTACAGCCAGGCCCCAGCTCCTATAATTCACCCCTCCACTTT.

This clone was picked up one time. The genes are TRBV7-2 and TRBJ2-7; 9 bases agree with TRBD1. V shed 4 bases, J shed 4 bases, and the junction held 11 bases outside the gene matches. CDR1 is SGHTA and CDR2 is FQGNSA in the germline V gene. The CDR3 has 16 residues. The chain's CDR3 is CASSSRGDRAAYEQYF. The CDR3 coding sequence is TGTGCCAGCAGCTCGAGGGGGGACAGGGCAGCTTACGAGCAGTACTTC.

The genes are TRBV19 and TRBJ2-7, with a tentative D call TRBD2 (6 bases). This CDR3 spans 15 amino acids. CDR1 is LNHDA, CDR2 SQIVND, per germline (reference sequence). V was shortened by 5 bases and J by 3 bases, with 17 bases between the two germline ends. The CDR3 sequence is CASSSGTRGNYEQYF. The CDR3 DNA is TGTGCCAGTAGTTCGGGGACCCGGGGGAACTACGAGCAGTACTTC.

The chain joins TRBV30 to TRBJ2-1, with 7 bases identical to TRBD1. The CDR3 has 16 amino acids. Per the germline V gene, CDR1 is GTSNPN and CDR2 is SVGIG (reference sequence). The ends lost 3 bases at V and 3 bases at J; junction bases unmatched: 11. The CDR3: CAWSIRRDSFYNEQFF. The DNA of the CDR3 is TGTGCCTGGAGCATAAGAAGGGACAGTTTCTACAATGAGCAGTTCTTC.

The V call is TRBV15, the J call TRBJ1-2; D is undetermined. Deletions cut 1 base from V and 6 bases from J, with 18 bases between. CDR3 length: 16 amino acids. Germline loops: CDR1 LNHNV, CDR2 YYDKDF (reference sequence). CDR3 in DNA: TGTGCCACCAGCAGAGTGAGGGTAGTTTTATCTCATGGCTACACCTTC. It specifies CATSRVRVVLSHGYTF.